This T cell receptor (beta chain) was sequenced during a study of T cell responses to AZD1222 COVID-19 vaccine. Assay used: immunoSEQ multiplex PCR; TCRdb lists only in-frame clones, some missing. The data show approximately 130,000 clones, about 90% seen once. Study-wide points: With dominance at 160-218 and 743-854, vaccine-associated CD4 TCRs spanned spike. Per reports, nearly half of all spike-specific TCRs target regions that are unmutated in variants.

The sample holds one count of this clone. Its antigen is not identified. The clonotype originates from an adult in good health. The sample was peripheral blood, taken on day 0 of AZD1222 vaccination.

This chain's CDR3 is CASSYSPPGFPTGELFF. CDR3 nucleotides: TGCGCCAGCAGTTATAGTCCGCCAGGATTCCCCACCGGGGAGCTGTTTTTT. The chain carries TRBV5-1 and TRBJ2-2; no clear D. CDR1 is SGHRS, CDR2 YFSETQ, per germline. This CDR3 comprises 17 residues. V was trimmed by 5 bases and J by 4 bases, leaving 21 bases between them.